This TCR beta chain was identified in a study of T cell changes during pregnancy in multiple sclerosis. Sequenced by immunoSEQ multiplex PCR; TCRdb stores in-frame clones only, minus some. The table records some 100,000 clones, approximately 94% of them present only once. Germline CDR1 KGHSH, CDR2 LQKENI. The CDR3 totals 18 residues. With 6 bases removed from V and 0 bases from J, the gap between germline ends came to 23 bases. This specimen was peripheral blood, taken before pregnancy. The clonotype originates from a female donor with multiple sclerosis, enrolled in a pregnancy study. This chain joins TRBV18 and TRBJ1-2, with D possibly matching TRBD1 (6 bases). The CDR3 DNA is TGTGCCAGCTCCCCTAAGGCCCCGGACAGACTGGCTAACTATGGCTACACCTTC. It encodes CASSPKAPDRLANYGYTF. The variable domain in full, completed from reference TRBV18 and TRBJ1-2, reads NAGVMQNPRHLVRRRGQEARLRCSPMKGHSHVYWYRQLPEEGLKFMVYLQKENIIDESGMPKERFSAEFPKEGPSILRIQQVVRGDSAAYFCASSPKAPDRLANYGYTFGSGTRLTVV.